These 2 T cell receptor beta chains came from one sample sequenced in a study of response to subunit inactivated influenza vaccine. In TCRdb, the RT-PCR reads were re-called with MiXCR into one record per CDR3 protein. The table has under 200,000 distinct CDR3 sequences, approximately 12% seen once; the top ten hold about a third. The sample was CD8+ T cells sorted from PBMCs, taken roughly 24 months after vaccination. These receptors were collected from a man aged 45 to 75 who received an inactivated influenza vaccine.

The chain is built from TRBV7-6 and TRBJ2-3; the D gene is possibly TRBD2 (5 bases). This CDR3 comprises 16 residues. The V gene lost 4 bases and the J gene lost 0 bases, with 14 bases spanning the gap. CDR1 and CDR2 (germline): SGHVS, FNYEAQ. The CDR3 loop reads CASSSREGSSTDTQYF. CDR3 sequence (DNA): TGTGCCAGCAGCTCCCGGGAAGGGTCTAGCACAGATACGCAGTATTTT. Together with reference TRBV7-6 and TRBJ2-3, the CDR3 gives the full variable domain: GAGVSQSPRYKVTKRGQDVALRCDPISGHVSLYWYRQALGQGPEFLTYFNYEAQQDKSGLPNDRFSAERPEGSISTLTIQRTEQRDSAMYRCASSSREGSSTDTQYFGPGTRLTVL.

The chain uses TRBV20-1 and TRBJ1-5; no firm D call. V was shortened by 6 bases and J by 7 bases, with 7 bases between the two germline ends. This CDR3 spans 10 amino acids. The germline V gene has CDR1 DFQATT and CDR2 SNEGSKA (reference sequence). CDR3: CSALGQPQHF. DNA for the CDR3: TGCAGTGCCCTTGGGCAGCCCCAGCATTTT.